Sequencing of this T cell receptor beta chain was carried out in a study of T cell responses to AZD1222 COVID-19 vaccine. Regarding the study as a whole: Clonal diversity may have been underestimated in mostly white British donors. Repertoire sampling was restricted to post-peak T cell response timepoints. The study found vaccine-associated CD4 TCRs spanning spike, dominant at 160-218 and 743-854.

This clone was seen a handful of times. Its antigen is unidentified. Libraries were prepared by immunoSEQ multiplex PCR; TCRdb keeps only in-frame clonotypes and omits some of them. The sample lists tens of thousands of clones, about 78% occurring once. This CDR3 has 15 amino acids. Germline V lookup: CDR1 MNHEY, CDR2 SVGAGI. The V segment lost 0 bases and the J segment 5 bases; nucleotides outside the gene matches: 7. J is TRBJ2-7 and V is TRBV6-5; 7 bases line up with TRBD1. The specimen was peripheral blood, collected 28 days after the second AZD1222 dose. This TCR was recovered from an adult who received the AZD1222 COVID-19 vaccine. The CDR3 DNA follows: TGTGCCAGCAGTTACTCGAACAGGGGTCAGGACGAGCAGTACTTC. Translating it yields CASSYSNRGQDEQYF.